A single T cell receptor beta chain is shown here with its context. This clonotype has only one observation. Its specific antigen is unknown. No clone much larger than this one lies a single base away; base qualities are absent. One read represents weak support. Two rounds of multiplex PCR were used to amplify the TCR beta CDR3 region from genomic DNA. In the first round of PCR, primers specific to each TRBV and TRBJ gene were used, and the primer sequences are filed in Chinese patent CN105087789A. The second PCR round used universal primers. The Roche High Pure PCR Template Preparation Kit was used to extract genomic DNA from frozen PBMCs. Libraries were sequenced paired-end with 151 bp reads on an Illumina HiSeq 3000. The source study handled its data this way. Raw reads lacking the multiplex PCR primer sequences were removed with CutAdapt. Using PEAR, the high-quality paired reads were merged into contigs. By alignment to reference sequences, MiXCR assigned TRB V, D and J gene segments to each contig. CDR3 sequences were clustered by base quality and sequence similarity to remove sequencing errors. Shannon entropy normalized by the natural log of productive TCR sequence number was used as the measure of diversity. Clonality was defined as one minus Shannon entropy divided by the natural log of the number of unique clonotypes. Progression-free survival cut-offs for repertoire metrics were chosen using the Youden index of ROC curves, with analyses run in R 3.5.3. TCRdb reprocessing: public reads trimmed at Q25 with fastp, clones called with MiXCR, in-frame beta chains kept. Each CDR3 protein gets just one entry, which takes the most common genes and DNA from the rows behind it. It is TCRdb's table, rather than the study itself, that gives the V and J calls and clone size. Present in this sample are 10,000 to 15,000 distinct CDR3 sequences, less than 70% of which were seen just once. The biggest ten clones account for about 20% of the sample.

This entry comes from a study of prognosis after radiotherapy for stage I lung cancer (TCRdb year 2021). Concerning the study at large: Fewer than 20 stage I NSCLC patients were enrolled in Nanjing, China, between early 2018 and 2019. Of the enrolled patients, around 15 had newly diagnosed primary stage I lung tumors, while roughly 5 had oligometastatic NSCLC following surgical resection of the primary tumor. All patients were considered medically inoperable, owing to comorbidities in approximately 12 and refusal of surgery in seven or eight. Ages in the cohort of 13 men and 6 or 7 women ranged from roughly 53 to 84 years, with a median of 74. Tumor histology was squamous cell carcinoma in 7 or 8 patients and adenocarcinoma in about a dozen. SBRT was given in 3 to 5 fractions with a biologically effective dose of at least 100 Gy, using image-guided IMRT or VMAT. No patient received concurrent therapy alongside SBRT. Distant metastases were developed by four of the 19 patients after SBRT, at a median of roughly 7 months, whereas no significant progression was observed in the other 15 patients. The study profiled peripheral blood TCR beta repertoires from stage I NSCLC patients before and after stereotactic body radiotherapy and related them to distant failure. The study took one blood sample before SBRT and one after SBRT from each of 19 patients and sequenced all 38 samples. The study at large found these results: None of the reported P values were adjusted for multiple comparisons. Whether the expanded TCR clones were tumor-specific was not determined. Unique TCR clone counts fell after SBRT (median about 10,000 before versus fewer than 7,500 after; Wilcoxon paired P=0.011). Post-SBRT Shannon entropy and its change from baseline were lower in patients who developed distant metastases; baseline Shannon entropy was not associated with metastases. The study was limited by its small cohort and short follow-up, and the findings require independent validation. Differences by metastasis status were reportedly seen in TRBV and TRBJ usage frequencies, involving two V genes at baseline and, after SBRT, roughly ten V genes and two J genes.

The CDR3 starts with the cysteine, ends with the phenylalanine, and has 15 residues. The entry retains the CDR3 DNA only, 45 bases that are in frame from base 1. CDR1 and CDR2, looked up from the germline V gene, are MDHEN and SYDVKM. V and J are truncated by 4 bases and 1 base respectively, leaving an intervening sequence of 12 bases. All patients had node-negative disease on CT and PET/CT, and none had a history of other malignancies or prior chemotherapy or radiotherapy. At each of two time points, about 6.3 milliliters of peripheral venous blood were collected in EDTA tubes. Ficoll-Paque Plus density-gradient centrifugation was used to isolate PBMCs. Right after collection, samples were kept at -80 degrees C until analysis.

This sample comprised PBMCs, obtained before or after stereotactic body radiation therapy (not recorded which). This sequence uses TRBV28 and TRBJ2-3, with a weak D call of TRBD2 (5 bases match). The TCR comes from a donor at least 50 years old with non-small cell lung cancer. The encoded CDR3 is CASSSPSEGTDTQYF. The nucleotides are TGTGCCAGCAGTTCACCCTCGGAGGGCACAGATACGCAGTATTTT.